This passage covers 16 T cell receptor beta chains from one sample sequenced in a study of CD4 and CD8 cells across lung adenocarcinoma regions. TCRdb ran MiXCR on the PCR reads and lists one entry per CDR3 protein. Of about 14,000 distinct CDR3 sequences listed, around 40% were seen once; the top ten hold roughly 17%. What was sequenced was CD4+ T cells from the center of a lung tumor. The receptor set was obtained from a male donor with lung adenocarcinoma. The CD4 and CD8 labels of this study may be unreliable.

This rearrangement joins TRBV20-1 to TRBJ2-3, with TRBD2 identical over 13 bases. CDR3 length: 15 amino acids. Germline CDR1 reads DFQATT; CDR2 reads SNEGSKA (reference sequence). V lost 3 bases, J lost 4 bases, and 4 bases stayed unmatched. The CDR3: CSASGLAGVADTQYF. CDR3 coding DNA: TGCAGTGCTAGTGGACTAGCGGGAGTCGCAGATACGCAGTATTTT.

For this clonotype: A read error is possible here, since a much larger clone lies one base away. This sequence joins TRBV7-2 and TRBJ2-4, with D unclear. V was shortened by 5 bases and J by 13 bases, with 21 bases between the two germline ends. This CDR3 contains 14 residues. Germline-derived CDR1 and CDR2 are SGHTA and FQGNSA. DNA of the CDR3: TGTGCCAGCAGCCTCTGGCCCAGCGCTAATGAGCAGTACTTC. This translates into CASSLWPSANEQYF.

As regards this clonotype: The junction departs from germline at one end; a sequencing error may be responsible. The chain is built from TRBV27 and TRBJ2-4, with 8 bases aligning to TRBD2. The CDR3 sequence is 16 residues long. CDR1 and CDR2 (germline): MNHEY, SMNVEV (reference sequence). Here the CDR3 reads CASSYPGGWAKDIQYF. The CDR3 DNA reads as TGTGCCAGCAGTTACCCGGGGGGGTGGGCCAAAGACATCCAGTACTTC.

This clonotype was detected many times. V gene TRBV6-5 combines with J gene TRBJ2-1; D ambiguous. The last part of the DNA fits TRBJ2-7 better; the J call may be wrong. Germline V CDR1 and CDR2: MNHEY, SVGAGI. This CDR3 is 14 amino acids long. This chain's CDR3 is CASSYSAQTYEQYF. Written as DNA, the CDR3 is TGTGCCAGCAGTTACTCGGCGCAAACCTACGAGCAGTACTTC.

The sample holds many counts of this clonotype. The V call is TRBV12-3 or TRBV12-4, the J call TRBJ2-7; D call uncertain. The V and J ends lost 4 bases and 0 bases respectively, with 7 bases between them. CDR3 size: 13 residues. Here the CDR3 DNA reads TGTGCCAGCAGTTCCCCCTTCTCCTACGAGCAGTACTTC. It encodes CASSSPFSYEQYF.

This clonotype was recorded at least ten times. The chain links TRBV27 to TRBJ1-1; 9 bases match TRBD1. This CDR3 has 14 amino acids. Per the germline V gene, CDR1 is MNHEY and CDR2 is SMNVEV (reference sequence). V lost 3 bases to trimming and J lost 1 base; unmatched junction nucleotides: 0. CDR3 amino acids: CASSLTGGNTEAFF. The CDR3 DNA reads as TGTGCCAGCAGTTTGACAGGGGGGAACACTGAAGCTTTCTTT.

As for this clonotype: An end of the junction does not agree with germline; a read error may underlie this. The chain is built from TRBV6-1 and TRBJ2-3; TRBD1 or TRBD2 may be the D gene (6 bases each). This CDR3 contains 15 residues. The germline V gene has CDR1 MNHNS and CDR2 SASEGT. CDR3: CASRFGGSGQDTQYF. CDR3 nucleotide sequence: TGTGCCAGCAGGTTCGGGGGCTCTGGCCAAGATACCCAGTACTTT.

Concerning this clonotype itself: Germline is not matched at one junction end, which may reflect a read error. The genes are TRBV27 and TRBJ2-5, with a tentative D call TRBD2 (6 bases). This CDR3 contains 15 residues. Germline loops: CDR1 MNHEY, CDR2 SMNVEV (reference sequence). The CDR3 nucleotides read TGTGCCAGGGGGTCCGCGGGGCGGGACCAGGAGACCCAGTACTTC. It yields the protein CARGSAGRDQETQYF.

With regard to this clonotype: The junction shows a germline mismatch at one end, possibly a read error. Written as DNA, the CDR3 is TGTGCCAGCAGCGAAGCCGGGACAGGGGGCAATGGCTACACCTTC. Translation: CASSEAGTGGNGYTF. This chain connects TRBV6-1 to TRBJ1-2; TRBD1 aligns across 12 bases. The CDR3 contains 15 residues. Germline V lookup: CDR1 MNHNS, CDR2 SASEGT.

Many counts were recorded for this clonotype. The V and J genes are TRBV6-2 or TRBV6-3 and TRBJ2-1; D ambiguous. The CDR3 totals 12 residues. The V gene lost 2 bases and the J gene lost 7 bases, with 6 bases spanning the gap. Germline V gene data show CDR1 as MNHEY and CDR2 as SVGEGT. CDR3: CASSYPENEQFF. The CDR3 DNA is TGTGCCAGCAGTTACCCGGAGAATGAGCAGTTCTTC.

The chain has TRBV4-2 and TRBJ2-5; the match to TRBD2 covers 8 bases. Looked up from germline, CDR1 is LGHNA and CDR2 is YNFKEQ. This CDR3 is built from 13 residues. The J segment lost 3 bases and the V segment lost 4 bases, leaving 1 base of the junction unmatched. Here the CDR3 DNA reads TGTGCCAGCAGCCGAGCGGGAGAAGAGACCCAGTACTTC. This sequence encodes CASSRAGEETQYF.

This clonotype has just one count. The chain's CDR3 is CASNKGAGAKNTQYF. CDR3 sequence (DNA): TGCGCCAGCAATAAGGGAGCGGGAGCAAAAAACACGCAGTATTTT. This sequence joins TRBV10-2 and TRBJ2-3; 8 bases align to TRBD2. The ends lost 7 bases at V and 9 bases at J; junction bases unmatched: 15. The CDR3 length is 15 residues. Germline CDR1 reads WSHSY; CDR2 reads SAAADI.

This clonotype was detected many times. The genes are TRBV27 and TRBJ2-1; 10 bases agree with TRBD1. J gave up 6 bases and V 4 bases, and 6 bases lay outside the gene matches. CDR3 length equals 15 residues. Germline assignment: CDR1 MNHEY and CDR2 SMNVEV (reference sequence). The CDR3 reads CASSSRDRGFNEQFF. The CDR3 DNA reads TGTGCCAGCAGTTCCCGGGACAGGGGTTTCAATGAGCAGTTCTTC.

V gene TRBV20-1 combines with J gene TRBJ2-1; 8 bases are a match to TRBD2. Losses at the gene ends were 3 bases for V and 8 bases for J; bases not matched to a gene: 6. Germline assignment: CDR1 DFQATT and CDR2 SNEGSKA (reference sequence). This CDR3 comprises 13 residues. The CDR3 loop is CSASGREVDEQFF. Written as DNA, the CDR3 is TGCAGTGCTAGCGGGCGGGAGGTGGATGAGCAGTTCTTC.

To note about this clonotype: A junction boundary mismatches the germline segment, possibly from a read error. The CDR3 bases are TGCGCCAGCAGTGAGCCGGGACGAGCGGGAGGCCGAGAGACCCAGTACTTT. Translation gives CASSEPGRAGGRETQYF. The chain employs TRBV10-1 and TRBJ2-5; 9 nucleotides align to TRBD2. Looked up from germline, CDR1 is WNHNN and CDR2 is SYGVQD (reference sequence). The CDR3 is 17 residues long.

The rearrangement joins TRBV6-1 to TRBJ2-5; tentatively, D is TRBD2 (6 bases). The CDR3 covers 14 residues. The ends were cut back, 8 bases at V and 11 bases at J, with 24 bases in the middle. Germline V gene lookup returns CDR1 MNHNS and CDR2 SASEGT. The CDR3 reads CASRFTGHPGEQYF. As DNA, the CDR3 is TGTGCCAGCCGATTTACTGGGCATCCGGGGGAGCAGTACTTC.